This record concerns one T cell receptor beta chain sequence. As yet, its antigen is unknown. The data are from a study of cytomegalovirus exposure and HLA in healthy donors. General study results and limits: Prior analysis indicated that the majority of TCR beta V segments exhibited productivity approximately 87% or approximately 30% of the time. Highly shared sequence variants in one cluster were likely a sequencing artifact. Later analysis revealed greater clonal expansion in HLA-associated TCR beta chains than in equally common others.

V was pared by 8 bases and J by 3 bases, with 9 bases of the junction left unmatched. Germline values: CDR1 SEHNR, CDR2 FQNEAQ (reference sequence). This CDR3 has 15 residues. 60 Vbeta and 13 Jbeta primers were used in PCR. Libraries were prepared by immunoSEQ multiplex PCR; TCRdb keeps only in-frame clonotypes and omits some of them. Here the sample spans 150,000 to 200,000 clones, nearly 80% being singletons. The source of this sequence is a woman aged 30 to 39 in good health and CMV-seropositive. This sequence joins TRBV7-9 and TRBJ2-1; 8 bases agree with TRBD2. Sequencing input: PBMCs. The CDR3 loop is CASGERGSHYNEQFF. The CDR3 DNA reads as TGTGCCAGCGGAGAGCGGGGGTCCCACTACAATGAGCAGTTCTTC.